This entry lists 25 T cell receptor beta chains sequenced from one sample in a study of CD8 T cells in Susac syndrome. When the RNA was reverse transcribed, random hexamers were used with an input of 0.5 to 1 ug. MiXCR, run by TCRdb on the immunoSEQ multiplex PCR reads, gives a single entry per CDR3 protein. The repertoire includes 150,000 to 200,000 distinct CDR3 sequences, about 93% of them detected once, and just over 0.13% sits in the top ten. The sequenced sample was CD4+ T cells from PBMCs. These receptors all stem from a human donor in good health.

The chain couples TRBV19 to TRBJ2-3; D is possibly TRBD1 (6 bases). Germline V gene sequence: CDR1 LNHDA, CDR2 SQIVND (reference sequence). CDR3 length: 13 residues. Between the trimmed V and J ends, which lost 4 bases and 9 bases, there was a span of 14 bases. CDR3 nucleotide sequence: TGTGCCAGTAGTAACAGGGAAGGCGTGACGCAGTATTTT. Amino acids: CASSNREGVTQYF.

The rearrangement joins TRBV25-1 to TRBJ2-3; D is unresolved. Between the trimmed V and J ends, which lost 4 bases and 6 bases, there was a span of 8 bases. Germline CDR1 is MGHDK and CDR2 is SYGVNS. The length of the CDR3 is 12 residues. CDR3 DNA sequence: TGTGCCAGCAGTGTAGCCCGGGATACGCAGTATTTT. Translating gives CASSVARDTQYF.

The rearrangement uses TRBV5-4 and TRBJ2-1; D may be TRBD1 or TRBD2 (6 bases each). Trimming took 4 bases from V and 5 from J, leaving 19 bases between them. This CDR3 is 16 amino acids long. Germline CDR1 SGHNT, CDR2 YYREEE (reference sequence). In DNA, the CDR3 is TGTGCCAGCAGCCCCTCGGGGGACAACTACGACAATGAGCAGTTCTTC. It specifies CASSPSGDNYDNEQFF.

The V gene is TRBV20-1, the J gene TRBJ2-3, with D perhaps matching TRBD2 (7 bases). In germline, CDR1 is DFQATT, CDR2 SNEGSKA (reference sequence). This CDR3 is 14 amino acids long. Trimming removed 3 bases at V and 3 bases at J, with 13 bases between. CDR3 nucleotides: TGCAGTGCTAGGGCGGGGGCCGGGACAGATACGCAGTATTTT. Protein: CSARAGAGTDTQYF.

This chain connects TRBV29-1 to TRBJ1-2; D possibly corresponds to TRBD1 (5 bases). The CDR3 spans 12 residues. Germline lookup yields CDR1 SQVTM and CDR2 ANQGSEA. Trimming stripped 7 bases from V and 4 bases from J, with 13 bases between. The CDR3 DNA is TGCAGCGCCGAGAGGGGTAGCTATGGCTACACCTTC. Translated: CSAERGSYGYTF.

This sequence joins TRBV7-2 and TRBJ2-5; the match to TRBD2 covers 9 bases. Per the germline V gene, CDR1 is SGHTA and CDR2 is FQGNSA. The ends lost 1 base at V and 4 bases at J; junction bases unmatched: 10. This CDR3 is built from 17 residues. CDR3 DNA sequence: TGTGCCAGCAGCTTAGTGTGGGGCGGGGGGGCCCGAGAGACCCAGTACTTC. Its translation is CASSLVWGGGARETQYF.

The V gene is TRBV12-3 or TRBV12-4, the J gene TRBJ1-1, with TRBD1 matching over 8 bases. The CDR3 covers 14 residues. The trim removed 7 bases at V and 3 bases at J, leaving 7 bases unmatched. The CDR3 is CASTLTGGYTEAFF. The CDR3 region has the DNA TGTGCCAGCACCTTAACAGGGGGTTACACTGAAGCTTTCTTT.

This chain links TRBV2 with TRBJ2-5, with no clear D. The V and J ends lost 6 bases and 3 bases respectively, with 8 bases between them. This CDR3 comprises 12 residues. The germline gives CDR1 SNHLY, CDR2 FYNNEI. The CDR3 nucleotides read TGTGCCAGCAGCCGGGCAGAAGAGACCCAGTACTTC. Translation gives CASSRAEETQYF.

The genes are TRBV5-1 and TRBJ2-7; TRBD1 is a possible D gene (6 bases). Trimming took 4 bases from V and 2 from J, leaving 10 bases between them. CDR1 and CDR2 from the germline V gene are SGHRS and YFSETQ. The CDR3 spans 13 residues. CDR3 in amino acids: CASSPTGTYEQYF. CDR3 coding DNA: TGCGCCAGCAGCCCGACAGGTACCTACGAGCAGTACTTC.

The chain links TRBV3-1 to TRBJ2-4, with 7 bases that match TRBD1. Germline CDR1 is LGHDT and CDR2 is YNNKEL (reference sequence). The CDR3 has 15 residues. With V trimmed by 5 bases and J by 0 bases, 4 bases remained unmatched. In DNA, the CDR3 is TGTGCCAGCAGCGGGGGACAGCTAGCCAAAAACATTCAGTACTTC. Protein: CASSGGQLAKNIQYF.

This sequence joins TRBV7-2 and TRBJ2-4; D may be TRBD1 (5 bases). The CDR3 extends over 13 amino acids. From germline, CDR1 is SGHTA and CDR2 FQGNSA. The V end was cut by 3 bases, the J end by 5 bases, with 8 bases between. DNA for the CDR3: TGTGCCAGCAGCTTTGCAGGGCAAAACATTCAGTACTTC. This codes for CASSFAGQNIQYF.

V and J are TRBV20-1 and TRBJ2-7; the D call may be TRBD1 or TRBD2 (6 bases each). This CDR3 contains 13 residues. Germline V lookup: CDR1 DFQATT, CDR2 SNEGSKA (reference sequence). Trimming took 0 bases from V and 4 from J, leaving 10 bases between them. The CDR3 region has the DNA TGCAGTGCTAGAGATGGGGGGCAATACGAGCAGTACTTC. The encoded protein is CSARDGGQYEQYF.

The rearrangement links TRBV6-1 to TRBJ2-7; no reliable D call. The germline V gene has CDR1 MNHNS and CDR2 SASEGT. Deletions cut 2 bases from V and 5 bases from J, with 13 bases between. The CDR3 is 14 amino acids. The CDR3 loop reads CASSEFGDRDEQYF. In DNA form, the CDR3 reads TGTGCCAGCAGTGAATTTGGGGATCGGGACGAGCAGTACTTC.

The chain recombines TRBV5-1 with TRBJ2-2, with D maybe TRBD1 (6 bases). CDR1 is SGHRS and CDR2 is YFSETQ in the germline V gene. V was cut by 2 bases and J by 5 bases, with 7 bases left in between. This CDR3 spans 13 amino acids. The CDR3 spells CASSFGQTGELFF. The CDR3 DNA sequence: TGCGCCAGCAGCTTTGGACAGACCGGGGAGCTGTTTTTT.

The chain joins TRBV20-1 to TRBJ1-1; weak D call: TRBD1 (6 bases). Germline V CDR1 and CDR2: DFQATT, SNEGSKA (reference sequence). Trimming removed 5 bases at V and 0 bases at J, with 10 bases between. The CDR3 spans 13 residues. The CDR3 is CSAVGQLNTEAFF. CDR3 nucleotide sequence: TGCAGTGCTGTTGGACAGCTGAACACTGAAGCTTTCTTT.

The chain couples TRBV13 to TRBJ1-5; no clear D gene. The CDR3 has 14 residues. The V gene lost 3 bases and the J gene lost 4 bases, with 10 bases spanning the gap. Germline CDR1 and CDR2: PRHDT and FYEKMQ (reference sequence). CDR3 bases: TGTGCCAGCAGCTTCGGACGAATTAATCAGCCCCAGCATTTT. Translating it yields CASSFGRINQPQHF.

This chain uses TRBV7-2 with TRBJ1-3, with D maybe TRBD1 (5 bases). This CDR3 has 15 residues. V lost 5 bases to trimming and J lost 1 base, with 12 bases between them. The germline V gene has CDR1 SGHTA and CDR2 FQGNSA. The CDR3 loop is CASSLLGTSGNTIYF. The CDR3 DNA sequence: TGTGCCAGCAGCCTGCTGGGGACGTCTGGAAACACCATATATTTT.

V gene TRBV5-4 combines with J gene TRBJ2-5, with D possibly TRBD2 on 6 matching bases. Germline CDR1 is SGHNT and CDR2 is YYREEE (reference sequence). V dropped 2 bases and J dropped 5 bases, with 13 bases sitting between them. The CDR3 covers 14 residues. The CDR3, as DNA: TGTGCCAGCAGCTTAAGAGGAGGGATTGAGACCCAGTACTTC. Amino acid sequence: CASSLRGGIETQYF. Full variable domain (remainder filled in from reference TRBV5-4 and TRBJ2-5): ETGVTQSPTHLIKTRGQQVTLRCSSQSGHNTVSWYQQALGQGPQFIFQYYREEENGRGNFPPRFSGLQFPNYSSELNVNALELDDSALYLCASSLRGGIETQYFGPGTRLLVL.

This chain joins TRBV29-1 and TRBJ1-1; tentatively, D is TRBD1 (5 bases). CDR1 is SQVTM and CDR2 is ANQGSEA in the germline V gene. The CDR3 is 13 residues long. Trimming removed 4 bases at V and 1 base at J, with 10 bases between. CDR3: CSVGVQENTEAFF. CDR3 nucleotides: TGCAGCGTTGGGGTACAGGAGAACACTGAAGCTTTCTTT.

J is TRBJ2-5 and V is TRBV6-1; D call uncertain. V was clipped by 8 bases and J by 5 bases, with 6 bases between them. The CDR3 is made up of 10 amino acids. Germline assignment: CDR1 MNHNS and CDR2 SASEGT. This CDR3 reads CASLRETQYF. DNA for the CDR3: TGTGCCAGCCTCAGGGAGACCCAGTACTTC.

This chain uses TRBV6-6 with TRBJ1-2, with D perhaps TRBD1 (5 bases). The CDR3 spans 16 residues. V gave up 5 bases and J gave up 4 bases, with 20 bases separating them. Germline CDR1 is MNHNY and CDR2 is SVGAGI (reference sequence). CDR3 sequence: CASSDPTKGRIYGYTF. DNA for the CDR3: TGTGCCAGCAGTGACCCGACTAAGGGGCGAATCTATGGCTACACCTTC.

The CDR3 loop reads CASSIRQGQPNEQFF. The CDR3 DNA is TGTGCCAGTAGTATCCGGCAGGGTCAGCCCAATGAGCAGTTCTTC. The J gene is TRBJ2-1, the V gene TRBV19; weak D call: TRBD1 (5 bases). The CDR3 is made up of 15 amino acids. V dropped 3 bases and J dropped 6 bases, with 15 bases sitting between them. Germline CDR1 is LNHDA and CDR2 is SQIVND (reference sequence).

CDR3 DNA: TGCGCCAGCAGCCAATCCCACCTAACCGCAGGGGGCCATCAGCCCCAGCATTTT. As protein: CASSQSHLTAGGHQPQHF. V gene TRBV4-1 combines with J gene TRBJ1-5; 8 bases fit TRBD1. This CDR3 region has 18 residues. The germline gives CDR1 MGHRA, CDR2 YSYEKL. V dropped 2 bases and J dropped 5; count of bases not matched to a gene: 14.

The chain recombines TRBV18 with TRBJ1-5, with D maybe TRBD1 (6 bases). V lost 5 bases, J lost 5 bases, and 13 bases lay in between. The CDR3 has 14 amino acids. Germline lookup yields CDR1 KGHSH and CDR2 LQKENI. CDR3 nucleotides: TGTGCCAGCTCAACCGCCGGGGGCGATCAGCCCCAGCATTTT. Translating gives CASSTAGGDQPQHF. The full variable domain, rest sourced from reference TRBV18 and TRBJ1-5, is NAGVMQNPRHLVRRRGQEARLRCSPMKGHSHVYWYRQLPEEGLKFMVYLQKENIIDESGMPKERFSAEFPKEGPSILRIQQVVRGDSAAYFCASSTAGGDQPQHFGDGTRLSIL.

The rearrangement joins TRBV6-5 to TRBJ2-3, with 12 bases identical to TRBD1. The trim removed 6 bases at V and 2 bases at J, leaving 3 bases unmatched. The CDR3 consists of 15 residues. Germline V gives CDR1 MNHEY, CDR2 SVGAGI. CDR3 amino acids: CASRGQGANTDTQYF. As DNA, the CDR3 is TGTGCCAGCAGGGGACAGGGGGCGAACACAGATACGCAGTATTTT.